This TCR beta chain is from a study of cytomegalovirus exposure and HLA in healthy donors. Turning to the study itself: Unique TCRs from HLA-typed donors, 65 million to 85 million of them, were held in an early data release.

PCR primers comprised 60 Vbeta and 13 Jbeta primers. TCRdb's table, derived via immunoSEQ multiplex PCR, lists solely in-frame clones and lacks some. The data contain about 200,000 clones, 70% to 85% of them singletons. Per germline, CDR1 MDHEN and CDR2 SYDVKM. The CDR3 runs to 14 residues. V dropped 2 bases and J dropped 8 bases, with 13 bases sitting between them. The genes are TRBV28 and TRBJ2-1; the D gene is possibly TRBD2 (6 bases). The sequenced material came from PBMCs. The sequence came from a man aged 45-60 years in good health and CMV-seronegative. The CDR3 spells CASSLGTAPHEQFF. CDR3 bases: TGTGCCAGCAGTTTAGGGACTGCCCCCCATGAGCAGTTCTTC.